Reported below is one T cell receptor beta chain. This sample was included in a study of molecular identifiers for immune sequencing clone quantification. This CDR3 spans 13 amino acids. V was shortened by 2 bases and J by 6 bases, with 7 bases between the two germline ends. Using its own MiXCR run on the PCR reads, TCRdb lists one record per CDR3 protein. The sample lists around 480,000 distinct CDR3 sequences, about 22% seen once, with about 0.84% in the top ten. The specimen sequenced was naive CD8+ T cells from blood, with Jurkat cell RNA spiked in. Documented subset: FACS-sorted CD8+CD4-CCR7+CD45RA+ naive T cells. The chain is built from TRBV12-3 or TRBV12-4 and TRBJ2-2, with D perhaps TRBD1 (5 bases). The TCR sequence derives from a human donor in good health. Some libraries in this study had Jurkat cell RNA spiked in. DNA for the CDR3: TGTGCCAGCAGTTTACGGACATCCGGGGAGCTGTTTTTT. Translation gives CASSLRTSGELFF.